This entry is about one T cell receptor beta chain. Its antigen remains undetermined. Base qualities are not recorded, but no much larger clone differs from it by a single base. The sample is drawn from a study of cytomegalovirus exposure and HLA in healthy donors (dated by TCRdb to the late 2010s). A note on the overall study: An earlier analysis of roughly 630 of the donors reported roughly 300 Gb of sequence data and roughly 100 million unique TCR beta sequences from about 200 million T cells. The genetic ancestry cluster associated with self-reported Caucasian donors included over 65% of the 300 to 400 genotyped donors. The aim of the study was to test whether cataloging public T cell receptors could identify signatures of past pathogen exposure. An early release that covered 640 HLA-typed donors contained about 300 gigabases of sequencing data and around 85 million unique TCR sequences. Along with the approximately 700-subject first cohort, a separate validation cohort of over a hundred different subjects was used. Typing coverage differed by locus: A, B, C, DRB1 and DQB1 were typed in about 629-630 donors, DQA1 in roughly 500, DPA1 in 600 to 610, and DPB1 in just under 490. The study profiled the T cell repertoires of hundreds of subjects by immunosequencing and related them to cytomegalovirus serostatus. HLA typing included class I and class II loci at four-digit resolution. Alongside the repertoire data, information on donor age, sex, ethnicity and CMV serostatus was compiled. Rather than drawing on any new phenotypic data, the later analysis identified candidate immune exposures from TCR beta sequences and the way those sequences occurred across donors. In a later analysis, previously published TCR beta repertoires from about 640 donors were re-analyzed and high-resolution HLA genotyping was added so that TCR occurrence patterns could be studied. Four or five DR-DQ haplotypes were handled as single units for association and clustering because linkage in the cohort was strong. To predict cytomegalovirus infection status, the study combined high-throughput TCR immunosequencing, statistical association of individual TCRs with disease status, and machine learning. An earlier analysis of 500 to 750 of the donors applied high-throughput TCR beta sequencing to assess whether each TCR beta V gene segment acted as functional or pseudogenic. Among roughly 400 genotyped donors of the cohort, an average of around 240,000 unique TCR beta nucleotide sequences was sequenced per donor, of which approximately 19% were non-productive. In a later genetic analysis, genome-wide SNP genotypes for 398 of the 666 donors were used, and that subset was treated as a discovery cohort. Every repertoire in the discovery cohort had been generated on one and the same sequencing platform. Beyond this particular receptor, the publication reports: In a later analysis, about 16,000 TCR beta sequences were associated with specific HLA alleles at a false discovery rate of 0.05. Immune exposure information for the cohort was limited to CMV serostatus. A further reported finding was that TCR beta sequences accurately predicted the HLA-A and HLA-B alleles for most subjects in the first cohort. In a later analysis, HLA-associated TCR beta chains showed more clonal expansion and lower generation probabilities than non-associated chains that were equally common. In a later analysis, most CMV-associated TCR beta chains were found to appear HLA-restricted, with HLA associations seemingly driven largely by CMV exposure. In this cohort, only TCR beta chains were sequenced, and detectable features were limited by the absence of alpha or paired-chain data. Assigning TCR associations to individual alleles was difficult when HLA alleles, especially DR and DQ, strongly co-occurred. Several of the top co-occurrence clusters appeared to be linked to parvovirus B19, influenza, CMV and Epstein-Barr virus, according to a later analysis. A total of 164 TCR beta chains were listed by the study as associated with cytomegalovirus. A group of highly shared sequence variants was considered likely to be a technical artifact of the sequencing pipeline. In both the original and validation cohorts, the classifier was reported to diagnose cytomegalovirus status with high specificity and sensitivity. In vitro tests confirmed that a few of the cytomegalovirus-associated TCR beta chains recognize cytomegalovirus antigens. An association between a missense DCLRE1C variant and V-gene and J-gene trimming of TCR beta chains was found in a later genetic analysis and replicated in an independent cohort. Most TCR sequences were seen in very few donors, while some public TCRs were found in many individuals. Broadly in line with IMGT annotations, most TCR beta V segments showed up in productive rearrangements about 90% or about 30% of the time in an earlier analysis of roughly 590 of the donors. Correlated functional status among segregating V segments might be attributable to linkage disequilibrium, but an unknown experimental factor could not be ruled out. Roughly uniform sequencing depth across donors was assumed in presence/absence analyses, although this assumption may not hold. Some IMGT-functional V segments, including TRBV6-2 and TRBV6-3, could not be distinguished by the 87-base-pair reads and were therefore excluded. Because counts were too low, roughly 16 rarely observed V segments, including chromosome 9 orphons, were left out of the earlier analysis of 587 of the donors. Because HLA typing was missing for some donors at each locus, association tests included only the typed subset. According to a later genetic analysis, donors in an Asian-associated ancestry cluster had fewer N-insertions in productive TCRs than the roughly 670-donor mean. According to a later analysis, TCR association rates differed among HLA loci, with DRB1 alleles showing the most associated TCRs and HLA-C alleles showing the fewest. It was suggested by the authors that the approach could potentially be generalized to other disease states and immunological phenotypes.

The library was generated by the immunoSEQ multiplex PCR assay. The multiplex PCR relied on a mix of 60 forward primers for TCR Vbeta segments and 13 reverse primers for TCR Jbeta segments. Amplification of the CDR3 region of rearranged TCR beta genes was performed with a multiplex PCR assay on genomic DNA. Amplified TCR beta libraries were sequenced as 87-base-pair reads on the Illumina HiSeq System. The authors processed their data as follows. In a later analysis, tens of millions of unique TCR beta chains were counted across the approximately 640 repertoires, and about 9.9 million of these chains were shared by at least two donors. A nearest-neighbor algorithm error-corrected the raw reads and collapsed the reads into unique sequences, merging closely related sequences to remove PCR and sequencing errors. CDR3 sequences were aligned to IMGT reference sequences to assign V, D and J gene segments. For a sequence to be retained, at least a six-nucleotide match to both a V gene segment and a J gene segment was required. A rearrangement was called productive if the CDR3 had no stop codons and remained in frame with V and J, and every other rearrangement was called non-productive. Following IMGT convention, CDR3 was defined as the stretch from the second conserved V-encoded cysteine to the conserved J-encoded phenylalanine. The earlier analysis of some 550 of the donors excluded any sequence lacking an unambiguous match to a single V gene segment. In an earlier analysis of around 600 of the donors, V segments were called functional above 56.7% productive rearrangements and were called segregating when the between-donor standard deviation exceeded 5%. A statistical classification framework was built to diagnose cytomegalovirus status from the catalog of TCR beta chain sequences. A later analysis assigned V and J genes by comparing TCR nucleotide sequences with IMGT/GENE-DB human TR gene sequences. In a later analysis, CDR3 sequences and most-parsimonious VDJ recombination scenarios were assigned using the TCRdist pipeline. In a later analysis, each TCR beta chain was defined by its CDR3 amino acid sequence together with its V-gene family, and reads without a unique V-gene family were excluded. To address suspected cross-contamination and a sequencing artifact, a later analysis removed several hundred highly shared, low-generation-probability nucleotide sequences. For each public chain, a later analysis derived a clonal expansion index from normalized ranks of inferred template counts within each repertoire. Generation probabilities in a later analysis came from a VDJ recombination model fitted to out-of-frame rearrangements, and those results were checked against IGoR. A later analysis scored TCR-TCR, TCR-HLA and TCR-CMV co-occurrence with hypergeometric tests, applying a repertoire-size bias correction to TCR pairs. A later analysis estimated false discovery rates by permuting HLA or CMV assignments 20 times. In a later analysis, co-occurring TCRs were grouped using DBSCAN, with TCRdist sequence similarity added in when clustering inside HLA-allele-positive subsets. Repertoires with fewer than 30,000 or more than 120,000 public chains were left out of co-occurrence clustering, as were about five repertoires with anomalous nucleotide sharing. In TCRdb, the immuneACCESS table is reduced to in-frame sequences with V and J assigned. These tables do not hold every clone; where another copy was compared, an unresolved V gene accounts for under half, and the others remain unexplained. The D gene and trimming were derived from the DNA, and the V and J assignments and clone size from that table. The sample records 110,000 or so clones, 83% of which are singletons. 5% to 6.5% of the sample is held by the ten biggest clonotypes.

Spanning cysteine to phenylalanine, the CDR3 consists of 14 amino acids. Only the CDR3 region is kept as DNA, spanning 42 bases read in frame from base 1. The germline V and J ends show losses of 4 bases and 6 bases respectively, and no gene match explains 0 bases of the junction. The germline V gene supplies CDR1 LGHNA and CDR2 YSLEER. The cohort consisted of 600 or so healthy bone marrow donors. At the time of sampling, all cohort members were nominally healthy, though unrecorded immune exposures were likely present. The donor tested CMV seronegative, placing the donor among the 300 to 450 seronegative members of the cohort. A peripheral blood sample was collected from each donor, and TCR beta sequencing was performed on peripheral blood mononuclear cells. The Qiagen DNeasy Blood Extraction Kit was used to extract genomic DNA from the blood cell samples.

The sequencing sample was made of PBMCs. The source is a young man in good health and CMV-seronegative. The chain joins TRBV4-3 to TRBJ2-1, with 13 bases in between that match TRBD2. The CDR3 protein: CASSRTSGSNEQFF. At the DNA level, the sequence is TGCGCCAGCAGCCGGACTAGCGGGAGCAATGAGCAGTTCTTC.